This entry lists 14 T cell receptor beta chains sequenced from one sample in a study of neurological immune-mediated disorders. MiXCR was run by TCRdb on the 5' RACE reads, yielding one entry per CDR3 protein. The repertoire holds about 27,000 distinct CDR3 sequences, with 2% to 2.5% as singletons. Sequenced: PBMCs. These receptors all come from a woman between 50 and 59 years old with multiple sclerosis.

In its sample, this clonotype was seen many times. V gene TRBV20-1 combines with J gene TRBJ1-2; D might be TRBD1 (5 bases). Germline loops: CDR1 DFQATT, CDR2 SNEGSKA (reference sequence). V was cut by 7 bases and J by 13 bases, with 28 bases left in between. The CDR3 is 14 amino acids. Here the CDR3 DNA reads TGCAGTGTCCCCTCCCCAGGGATACCCGGAAACCCCACCTTC. Protein product: CSVPSPGIPGNPTF.

The rearrangement uses TRBV11-3 and TRBJ2-4, with D maybe TRBD1 (5 bases). This CDR3 has 16 amino acids. Germline values: CDR1 SGHNT, CDR2 YENEEA. Trimming took off 4 bases at V and 1 base at J, with 14 bases between the two ends. The CDR3, as DNA: TGTGCCAGCAGCTCCCTTGCAGGGTGGGCCAAAAACATTCAGTACTTC. It yields the protein CASSSLAGWAKNIQYF.

A few counts support this clonotype. The chain joins TRBV4-2 to TRBJ2-5, with 10 bases fitting TRBD2. The CDR3 has 14 amino acids. V was pared by 8 bases and J by 3 bases, with 6 bases of the junction left unmatched. CDR1 and CDR2 (germline): LGHNA, YNFKEQ. The CDR3 DNA reads as TGTGCCAGCGGATCGGGGACTAGCGAAGAGACCCAGTACTTC. Amino acid sequence: CASGSGTSEETQYF.

This clonotype was seen only a few times. CDR3 residues: CASRSDRNYGYTF. DNA of the CDR3: TGTGCCAGCAGGAGTGACAGGAACTATGGCTACACCTTC. The V and J genes are TRBV2 and TRBJ1-2; D is possibly TRBD1 (6 bases). Germline values: CDR1 SNHLY, CDR2 FYNNEI. V was trimmed by 6 bases and J by 2 bases, leaving 10 bases between them. The CDR3 spans 13 residues.

This clonotype has at least ten counts. The CDR3 region has the DNA TGTGCCAGCAGCTCAACAGGGAATTCACCCCTCCACTTT. Its protein is CASSSTGNSPLHF. This chain links TRBV7-6 with TRBJ1-6; possible D gene TRBD1, 6 bases. CDR1 and CDR2 from the germline V gene are SGHVS and FNYEAQ. V was trimmed by 4 bases and J by 7 bases, leaving 8 bases between them. The CDR3 extends over 13 amino acids.

In its sample, this clonotype was seen many times. This rearrangement joins TRBV29-1 to TRBJ2-5, with TRBD1 matching 8 bases. V shed 5 bases, J shed 5 bases, and the junction held 4 bases outside the gene matches. CDR1 is SQVTM and CDR2 is ANQGSEA in the germline V gene. The CDR3 is made up of 12 amino acids. The CDR3 sequence is CSVLTGVETQYF. The CDR3 DNA sequence: TGCAGCGTTCTGACAGGGGTGGAGACCCAGTACTTC.

This clonotype was seen a handful of times. The rearrangement joins TRBV12-3 or TRBV12-4 to TRBJ1-2, with 7 bases fitting TRBD1. This CDR3 region has 15 residues. The trim removed 6 bases at V and 5 bases at J, leaving 12 bases unmatched. In DNA, the CDR3 is TGTGCCAGCAGCCCCCAGGGGGAAGGGGGGTATGGCTACACCTTC. It codes for CASSPQGEGGYGYTF.

A few counts support this clonotype. The junction differs from germline at one of its ends, possibly a read error. The J gene is TRBJ2-7, the V gene TRBV7-2; 8 bases map to TRBD1. Germline V gene data show CDR1 as SGHTA and CDR2 as FQGNSA. There are 12 residues in the CDR3. CDR3 bases: TGTGCCAACAGCCCGGGACAGGACGAGCAGTACTTC. Translating gives CANSPGQDEQYF. Full variable domain (rest looked up from reference TRBV7-2 and TRBJ2-7): GAGVSQSPSNKVTEKGKDVELRCDPISGHTALYWYRQSLGQGLEFLIYFQGNSAPDKSGLPSDRFSAERTGGSVSTLTIQRTQQEDSAVYLCANSPGQDEQYFGPGTRLTVT.

The table lists this clonotype with many counts. The V call is TRBV27, the J call TRBJ2-5, with TRBD2 matching 10 bases. This CDR3 has 15 residues. Looked up from germline, CDR1 is MNHEY and CDR2 is SMNVEV (reference sequence). V shed 3 bases and J 5 bases; nucleotides not matched to a gene: 6. The CDR3 loop is CASSFTTSGPETQYF. In nucleotides, the CDR3 is TGTGCCAGCAGTTTTACGACTAGCGGGCCGGAGACCCAGTACTTC.

This clonotype was observed at least ten times. V is TRBV20-1 and J is TRBJ2-7, with 7 positions matching TRBD2. The germline V gene encodes CDR1 DFQATT and CDR2 SNEGSKA (reference sequence). The CDR3 sequence is 12 residues long. The V and J ends lost 3 bases and 4 bases, in that order; junction bases with no gene match: 3. In DNA form, the CDR3 reads TGCAGTGCTAGGGCGGGAGTATACGAGCAGTACTTC. It codes for CSARAGVYEQYF.

Ten or more counts support this clonotype. This rearrangement joins TRBV7-2 to TRBJ2-1, with 7 nucleotides matching TRBD2. Germline CDR1 SGHTA, CDR2 FQGNSA. The CDR3 covers 12 residues. The J segment lost 10 bases and the V segment lost 3 bases, leaving 3 bases of the junction unmatched. CDR3 residues: CASSFQLAEQFF. CDR3 in DNA: TGTGCCAGCAGCTTCCAACTAGCGGAGCAGTTCTTC.

Many counts were recorded for this clonotype. The CDR3: CSAWQGSGTEAFF. For the CDR3, the DNA is TGCAGCGCATGGCAGGGATCGGGTACTGAAGCTTTCTTT. V usage is TRBV29-1 and J usage is TRBJ1-1; the D gene is possibly TRBD1 (5 bases). The CDR3 totals 13 residues. Germline CDR1 SQVTM, CDR2 ANQGSEA. V was clipped by 7 bases and J by 5 bases, with 17 bases between them.

Regarding this clonotype: Just one base apart from a much larger clone, this may be a read error. No conserved phenylalanine or tryptophan ends this CDR3, so it is likely a read error. CDR3 sequence: CASRTGAEAFY. As DNA, the CDR3 is TGCGCCAGCAGGACAGGGGCTGAAGCTTTCTAT. The gene calls are TRBV10-2 and TRBJ1-1; TRBD1 matches 8 bases. Germline-derived CDR1 and CDR2 are WSHSY and SAAADI. This CDR3 comprises 11 residues. V trimming: 6 bases; J trimming: 6 bases; junction bases outside the gene matches: 0.

This clonotype was seen ten or more times. The chain couples TRBV20-1 to TRBJ2-1; 8 bases agree with TRBD1. This CDR3 contains 11 residues. V lost 5 bases to trimming and J lost 8 bases; unmatched junction nucleotides: 2. The germline V gene has CDR1 DFQATT and CDR2 SNEGSKA (reference sequence). In DNA, the CDR3 is TGCAGTGCTGGACAGGGAGATGAGCAGTTCTTC. Translating it yields CSAGQGDEQFF.